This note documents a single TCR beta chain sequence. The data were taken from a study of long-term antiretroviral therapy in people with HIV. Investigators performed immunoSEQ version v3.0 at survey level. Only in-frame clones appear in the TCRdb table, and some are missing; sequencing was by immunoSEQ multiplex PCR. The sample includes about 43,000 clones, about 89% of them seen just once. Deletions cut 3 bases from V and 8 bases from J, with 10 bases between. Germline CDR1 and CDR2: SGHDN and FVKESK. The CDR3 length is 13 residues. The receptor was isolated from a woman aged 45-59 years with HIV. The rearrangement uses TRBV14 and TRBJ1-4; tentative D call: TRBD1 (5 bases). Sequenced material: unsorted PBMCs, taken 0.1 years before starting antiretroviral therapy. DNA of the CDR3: TGTGCCAGCAGCCAGCTAAGGACAGAAAAACTGTTTTTT. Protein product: CASSQLRTEKLFF.